The T cell receptor beta chain described here comes from a study of cytomegalovirus exposure and HLA in healthy donors. Study-wide context: The study placed 80% to 90% of its 398 genotyped donors in the Caucasian-associated ancestry cluster.

Points on this clone: Its matching antigen is unknown.

60 Vbeta and 13 Jbeta primers were used in PCR. Clones were sequenced by immunoSEQ multiplex PCR, and TCRdb holds only the in-frame ones, with some missing. The profile covers over 200,000 clones, with more than 70% appearing a single time and 1.3% taken by the ten largest. Study findings and constraints: For cytomegalovirus status, the classifier reportedly gave diagnoses with high specificity and sensitivity. TCR beta sequences reportedly predicted the HLA-A and HLA-B alleles of most subjects accurately. TCR beta V- and J-gene trimming was later associated with a missense DCLRE1C variant.

V shed 2 bases, J shed 0 bases, and the junction held 1 base outside the gene matches. Germline CDR1 is SGHRS and CDR2 is YFSETQ. CDR3 length equals 16 residues. Sequencing was carried out using PBMCs. The rearrangement joins TRBV5-1 to TRBJ1-4, with 10 bases lining up with TRBD1. The source is a human donor in good health. The CDR3 DNA is TGCGCCAGCAGCTTCGGACAGGGGGCAACTAATGAAAAACTGTTTTTT. This translates into CASSFGQGATNEKLFF.